This T cell receptor beta chain was observed in a study of beta chain features in type 1 diabetes. Study outcomes and limitations: Shorter TCRB CDR3s, moderately but significantly so, were found in Type 1 diabetes patients in all four CD4+ subsets.

Germline assignment: CDR1 LGHNA and CDR2 YSLEER. The ends lost 3 bases at V and 3 bases at J; junction bases unmatched: 8. This CDR3 spans 17 amino acids. Reverse transcription of all isolated RNA meant that expressed TCRB transcripts were sequenced. The table came from immunoSEQ multiplex PCR; TCRdb's copy has only in-frame clones and leaves some out. The sample records 970,000 or so clones, about a sixth being singletons. As to this clone: Its specificity is unknown.

The V call is TRBV4-3, the J call TRBJ2-6; TRBD1 matches 7 bases. Material for sequencing was naive CD4+ T cells from blood. This sequence originates from a young woman in good health. The CDR3 nucleotides are TGCGCCAGCAGCCAGAGAGTAGGGGGCGGTGGGGCCAACGTCCTGACTTTC. Translation: CASSQRVGGGGANVLTF.